The T cell receptor (beta chain) under discussion was sequenced for a study of CD8+CD57+ T cells in acquired aplastic anemia. Overall study context: Each DNA sample taken from sorted CD4+ and CD8+ cells came to about 3 ug on average. Researchers reported that healthy donors averaged about 11 million reads for CD4+ cells.

Genomic DNA, serving as template, underwent TCR beta VDJ and CDR3 profiling. TCRdb reprocessed the reads via MiXCR and lists one record per CDR3 protein. This sample has roughly 420,000 distinct CDR3 sequences, with 55% to 75% found just once. A remark on this clonotype: Antigen: not known.

General study results and limits: The same twenty-nine CD8+ CDR3 sequences occurred in patients and in controls.

Trimming stripped 4 bases from V and 7 bases from J, with 14 bases between. The CDR3 is made up of 15 amino acids. Germline CDR1 SGHVS, CDR2 FNYEAQ. The source material was sorted CD4+, CD8+, or CD8+CD57+ T cells (not recorded which) from PBMCs. The TCR comes from a human donor in good health, serving as a control. V gene TRBV7-6 combines with J gene TRBJ1-6, with D maybe TRBD1 (5 bases). CDR3 coding DNA: TGTGCCAGCAGCTCCCTCACAGGAGCCAATTCACCCCTCCACTTT. Translated: CASSSLTGANSPLHF.